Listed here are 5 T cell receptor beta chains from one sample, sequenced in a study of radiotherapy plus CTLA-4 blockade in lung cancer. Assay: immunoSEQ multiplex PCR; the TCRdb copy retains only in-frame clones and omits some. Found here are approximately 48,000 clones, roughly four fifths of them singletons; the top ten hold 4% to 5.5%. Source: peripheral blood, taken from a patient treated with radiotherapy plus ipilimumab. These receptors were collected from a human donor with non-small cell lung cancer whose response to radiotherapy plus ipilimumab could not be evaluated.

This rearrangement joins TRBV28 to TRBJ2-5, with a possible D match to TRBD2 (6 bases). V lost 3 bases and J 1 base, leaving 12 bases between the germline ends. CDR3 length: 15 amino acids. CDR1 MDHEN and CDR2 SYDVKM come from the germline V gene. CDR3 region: CASSFLADSQETQYF. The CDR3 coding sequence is TGTGCCAGCAGTTTTTTAGCGGACTCCCAAGAGACCCAGTACTTC.

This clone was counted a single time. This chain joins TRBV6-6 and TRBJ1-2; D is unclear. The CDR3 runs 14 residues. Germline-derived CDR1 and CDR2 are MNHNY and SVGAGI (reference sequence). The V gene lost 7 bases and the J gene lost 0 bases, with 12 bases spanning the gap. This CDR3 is CASTEVGANYGYTF. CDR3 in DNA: TGTGCCAGCACAGAGGTCGGAGCTAACTATGGCTACACCTTC.

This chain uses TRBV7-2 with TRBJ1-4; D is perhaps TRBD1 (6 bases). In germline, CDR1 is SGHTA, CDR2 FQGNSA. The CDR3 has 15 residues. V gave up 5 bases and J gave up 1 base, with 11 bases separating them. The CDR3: CASSPTGLTNEKLFF. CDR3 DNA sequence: TGTGCCAGCAGCCCTACAGGGTTAACTAATGAAAAACTGTTTTTT.

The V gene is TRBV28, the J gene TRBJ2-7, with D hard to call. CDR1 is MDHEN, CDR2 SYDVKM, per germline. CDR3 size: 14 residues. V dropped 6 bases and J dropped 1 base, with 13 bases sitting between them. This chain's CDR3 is CASSLPVHSYEQYF. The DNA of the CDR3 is TGTGCCAGCAGCCTGCCGGTGCATTCCTACGAGCAGTACTTC.

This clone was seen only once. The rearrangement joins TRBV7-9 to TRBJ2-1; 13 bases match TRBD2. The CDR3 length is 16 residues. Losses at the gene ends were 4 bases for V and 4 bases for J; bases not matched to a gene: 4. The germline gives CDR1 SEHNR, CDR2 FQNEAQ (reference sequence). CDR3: CASSSTSGRLYNEQFF. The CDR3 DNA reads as TGTGCCAGCAGCTCGACTAGCGGGAGGCTTTACAATGAGCAGTTCTTC.